The table lists the clone carrying this T cell receptor beta chain with a few counts. Trimming at V came to 1 base and at J to 4 bases, leaving 10 bases not matched to a gene. The CDR3 covers 16 residues. CDR1 is MGHRA, CDR2 YSYEKL, per germline. The assay was immunoSEQ multiplex PCR, and TCRdb's table has in-frame clones only and misses some. Among about 48,000 clones, 82% were seen once, and the ten largest hold roughly 3.4%. This sample was included in a study of radiotherapy plus CTLA-4 blockade in lung cancer. This receptor was obtained from a human donor with non-small cell lung cancer who had stable disease on radiotherapy plus ipilimumab. This specimen was peripheral blood, taken from a patient treated with radiotherapy plus ipilimumab. The V and J genes are TRBV4-1 and TRBJ2-7; 7 positions agree with TRBD1. CDR3 sequence reads: CASSQVSATGYYEQYF. The DNA of the CDR3 is TGCGCCAGCAGCCAAGTGTCAGCGACAGGGTATTACGAGCAGTACTTC.